Reported below is one T cell receptor beta chain. This sample is part of a study of control samples from healthy donors and cancer patients. Produced via immunoSEQ multiplex PCR; TCRdb's table is partial and in-frame only. This sample yields around 59,000 clones, of which roughly nine tenths are seen a single time; about 1.8% belongs to the top ten. CDR1 and CDR2 (germline): LGHNA, YNFKEQ. V shed 4 bases, J shed 0 bases, and the junction held 16 bases outside the gene matches. CDR3 length equals 21 residues. The sequenced material came from PBMCs. The chain combines TRBV4-2 with TRBJ2-1; TRBD2 aligns across 12 bases. The source is a man aged 35 to 55 with colorectal cancer. DNA for the CDR3: TGTGCCAGCAGCCGCTGGGACCCTAGCGGGGGGGTCCCTAGCTCCTACAATGAGCAGTTCTTC. As protein: CASSRWDPSGGVPSSYNEQFF.